This T cell receptor beta chain originates from a study of T cells in Graves' hyperthyroidism and ophthalmopathy. Study-level results: Ophthalmopathy was distinguished from stable hyperthyroidism by 13 V-J signatures. The model made its ophthalmopathy prediction, and onset followed a median around six months later.

This clonotype was observed at least ten times. Its antigen is as yet unknown. TCR beta CDR3 regions were amplified from RNA. HTBI primers were used for first-round RT-PCR of the TCR CDR3. TCRdb used MiXCR to reprocess the multiplex PCR reads, holding one entry per CDR3 protein. This sample yields roughly 300,000 distinct CDR3 sequences, of which around a sixth are seen a single time; approximately 49% belongs to the top ten. Germline CDR1 SGHTS, CDR2 YDEGEE. This CDR3 is built from 13 residues. With 1 base removed from V and 5 bases from J, the gap between germline ends came to 7 bases. The sequencing sample was made of blood. The J gene is TRBJ2-1, the V gene TRBV5-8; D is unclear. The TCR sequence derives from a woman in her 50s with Graves' hyperthyroidism. Here the CDR3 DNA reads TGTGCCAGCAGCTTGAGGGTAGACAATGAGCAGTTCTTC. This codes for CASSLRVDNEQFF.